A single sample is the source of the 23 T cell receptor beta chains below, sequenced in a study of cytomegalovirus exposure and HLA in healthy donors. Assay used: immunoSEQ multiplex PCR; TCRdb lists only in-frame clones, some missing. The top ten clones hold roughly 0.9% of a sample with about 100,000 clones, roughly 95% of them seen once. Sequenced: PBMCs. The receptors stem from a woman aged 18-29 years in good health and CMV-seronegative.

The chain joins TRBV21-1 to TRBJ1-2; the D call in the table, TRBD1, was not verified against the DNA. TRBV21-1 is described as a pseudogene. This CDR3 contains 15 residues. The CDR3: CASTPPTGVNYGYTF. The CDR3 DNA reads as TGTGCCAGCACTCCACCCACAGGGGTAAACTATGGCTACACCTTC.

The chain carries TRBV14 and TRBJ2-1; 8 bases align to TRBD2. J was trimmed by 3 bases and V by 6 bases; bases with no gene match: 1. The germline gives CDR1 SGHDN, CDR2 FVKESK. There are 13 residues in the CDR3. This CDR3 is CASRGLGYNEQFF. As DNA, the CDR3 is TGTGCCAGCAGGGGACTAGGCTACAATGAGCAGTTCTTC.

V and J are TRBV4-1 and TRBJ1-6; the match to TRBD1 covers 7 bases. Trimming took 4 bases from V and 7 from J; bases not matched to a gene: 10. There are 16 residues in the CDR3. Germline-derived CDR1 and CDR2 are MGHRA and YSYEKL. The CDR3 coding sequence is TGCGCCAGCAGCCTTCGACAGGGCTCAGAGAATTCACCCCTCCACTTT. It yields the protein CASSLRQGSENSPLHF.

J is TRBJ1-2 and V is TRBV11-2; 11 bases match TRBD1. CDR1 is SGHAT and CDR2 is FQNNGV in the germline V gene. Trimming took 5 bases from V and 4 from J; bases not matched to a gene: 9. The CDR3 runs 16 residues. CDR3 DNA: TGTGCCAGCAGCGGACCGGGACAGGGGGTCGGCTATGGCTACACCTTC. Translating gives CASSGPGQGVGYGYTF.

This clone appeared a single time. The rearrangement joins TRBV10-2 to TRBJ2-5; 10 positions agree with TRBD2. After removal of 4 bases from V and 5 bases from J, the junction contained 10 bases not matched to a gene. The CDR3 runs to 16 residues. Looked up from germline, CDR1 is WSHSY and CDR2 is SAAADI. The CDR3 DNA reads TGCGCCAGCAGTGGGACTAGCGGCGACCTCGGGGAGACCCAGTACTTC. Translated: CASSGTSGDLGETQYF.

The V and J genes are TRBV4-3 and TRBJ1-2, with 8 bases identical to TRBD1. The germline gives CDR1 LGHNA, CDR2 YSLEER. Trimming at V came to 0 bases and at J to 7 bases, leaving 7 bases not matched to a gene. This CDR3 region has 15 residues. CDR3 protein: CASSQDWQGAVGYTF. The CDR3 bases are TGCGCCAGCAGCCAAGATTGGCAGGGGGCGGTTGGCTACACCTTC.

This clone was detected a few times. J is TRBJ1-5 and V is TRBV6-4; maybe TRBD1 (5 bases). CDR1 and CDR2 from the germline V gene are MRHNA and SNTAGT. With 0 bases removed from V and 4 bases from J, the gap between germline ends came to 10 bases. This CDR3 is 15 amino acids long. The CDR3 DNA reads as TGTGCCAGCAGTGACTCGGTGGGGGGGAATCAGCCCCAGCATTTT. Translation: CASSDSVGGNQPQHF.

The CDR3 protein is CASSLGGQETKYF. The CDR3 coding sequence is TGTGCCAGCAGCTTAGGTGGGCAAGAAACAAAGTACTTC. The chain has TRBV7-9 and TRBJ2-7; D is uncertain. This CDR3 has 13 residues. V gave up 1 base and J gave up 11 bases, with 15 bases separating them. The germline V gene encodes CDR1 SEHNR and CDR2 FQNEAQ (reference sequence).

The genes are TRBV27 and TRBJ1-4; D is unresolved. Germline assignment: CDR1 MNHEY and CDR2 SMNVEV (reference sequence). This CDR3 is built from 17 residues. Trimming cost V 0 bases and J 0 bases, with 11 bases left between them. CDR3 amino acids: CASSLSTTQATNEKLFF. CDR3 sequence (DNA): TGTGCCAGCAGTTTATCGACGACCCAGGCAACTAATGAAAAACTGTTTTTT.

The chain has TRBV18 and TRBJ1-5; weak D call: TRBD1 (5 bases). The ends were cut back, 6 bases at V and 6 bases at J, with 12 bases in the middle. The germline V gene encodes CDR1 KGHSH and CDR2 LQKENI. This CDR3 has 13 residues. The DNA for the CDR3 is TGTGCCAGCTCTCCCCAGGGCCCTCAGCCCCAGCATTTT. Protein: CASSPQGPQPQHF.

The chain uses TRBV5-4 and TRBJ1-1; 9 nucleotides align to TRBD1. The CDR3 loop spans 14 amino acids. CDR1 is SGHNT and CDR2 is YYREEE in the germline V gene (reference sequence). The trim removed 3 bases at V and 5 bases at J, leaving 5 bases unmatched. The CDR3 DNA sequence: TGTGCCAGCAGCTCCAACAGGGGGCGAACTGAAGCTTTCTTT. Translation gives CASSSNRGRTEAFF.

The chain has TRBV19 and TRBJ2-7; 7 nucleotides align to TRBD1. After removal of 4 bases from V and 0 bases from J, the junction contained 12 bases not matched to a gene. The CDR3 has 17 residues. Looked up from germline, CDR1 is LNHDA and CDR2 is SQIVND (reference sequence). This CDR3 is CASSTLIRQGLSYEQYF. CDR3 nucleotides: TGTGCCAGTAGTACGCTCATCAGACAGGGCCTCTCCTACGAGCAGTACTTC.

CDR3 coding DNA: TGCGCCAGCAGCCAAGATGTGTCGGACAGGGGGTTTGGCTACACCTTC. Its translation is CASSQDVSDRGFGYTF. The V gene is TRBV4-3, the J gene TRBJ1-2; 10 bases are a match to TRBD1. The CDR3 sequence is 16 residues long. V lost 0 bases and J lost 7; bases outside the gene matches: 8. CDR1 is LGHNA and CDR2 is YSLEER in the germline V gene.

The DNA of the CDR3 is TGTGCCAGCAGCGTAGCGGCGGCTAGCTCCTACGAGCAGTACTTC. Residues: CASSVAAASSYEQYF. The rearrangement links TRBV9 to TRBJ2-7; unclear D gene. Germline values: CDR1 SGDLS, CDR2 YYNGEE. The CDR3 has 15 residues. V shed 0 bases and J shed 0 bases, with 10 bases lying between them. The full variable domain, rest sourced from reference TRBV9 and TRBJ2-7, is DSGVTQTPKHLITATGQRVTLRCSPRSGDLSVYWYQQSLDQGLQFLIQYYNGEERAKGNILERFSAQQFPDLHSELNLSSLELGDSALYFCASSVAAASSYEQYFGPGTRLTVT.

The rearrangement uses TRBV2 and TRBJ1-4; 11 bases are shared with TRBD1. The trim removed 4 bases at V and 7 bases at J, leaving 5 bases unmatched. The CDR3 has 15 amino acids. The germline V gene encodes CDR1 SNHLY and CDR2 FYNNEI. The CDR3 DNA follows: TGTGCCAGCAGTGGGACAGGGGGCTTAGGTGAAAAACTGTTTTTT. This sequence encodes CASSGTGGLGEKLFF. Supplemented by reference TRBV2 and TRBJ1-4, the full variable domain reads EPEVTQTPSHQVTQMGQEVILRCVPISNHLYFYWYRQILGQKVEFLVSFYNNEISEKSEIFDDQFSVERPDGSNFTLKIRSTKLEDSAMYFCASSGTGGLGEKLFFGSGTQLSVL.

V is TRBV25-1 and J is TRBJ2-7, with 8 bases lining up with TRBD2. CDR1 and CDR2 from the germline V gene are MGHDK and SYGVNS. The V and J ends lost 6 bases and 1 base, in that order; junction bases with no gene match: 5. This CDR3 is 14 amino acids long. The CDR3 coding sequence is TGTGCCAGCAGGATAGCGGGAAATTCCTACGAGCAGTACTTC. This gives the protein CASRIAGNSYEQYF.

This rearrangement joins TRBV19 to TRBJ1-1; D is undetermined. Germline V lookup: CDR1 LNHDA, CDR2 SQIVND (reference sequence). This CDR3 has 15 residues. V gave up 1 base and J gave up 1 base, with 10 bases separating them. The CDR3 here is CASSIGMTGNTEAFF. The CDR3, as DNA: TGTGCCAGTAGTATAGGCATGACTGGGAACACTGAAGCTTTCTTT.

This CDR3 is CASSSPGQGSYEQYF. In DNA, the CDR3 is TGTGCCAGCAGTTCCCCGGGACAGGGCTCCTACGAGCAGTACTTC. The chain links TRBV28 to TRBJ2-7, with 9 positions matching TRBD1. CDR3 length: 15 residues. The ends lost 4 bases at V and 0 bases at J; junction bases unmatched: 4. The germline V gene encodes CDR1 MDHEN and CDR2 SYDVKM.

This clone showed up just once. The chain is built from TRBV27 and TRBJ2-7; D uncertain. The CDR3 has 15 residues. Trimming removed 6 bases at V and 2 bases at J, with 17 bases between. Germline loops: CDR1 MNHEY, CDR2 SMNVEV (reference sequence). The CDR3 protein is CASRPNGQITYEQYF. In DNA form, the CDR3 reads TGTGCCAGCAGACCCAATGGGCAGATTACCTACGAGCAGTACTTC.

The rearrangement links TRBV5-1 to TRBJ1-5, with D perhaps matching TRBD1 (6 bases). CDR3 length: 15 residues. The germline CDR1 and CDR2 sequences are SGHRS and YFSETQ. Trimming took 1 base from V and 1 from J, leaving 9 bases between them. CDR3 nucleotides: TGCGCCAGCAGCTTGAGTGGACAGAGCAATCAGCCCCAGCATTTT. Its translation is CASSLSGQSNQPQHF.

This rearrangement joins TRBV11-2 to TRBJ2-3; D unresolved. The CDR3 extends over 15 amino acids. V was pared by 5 bases and J by 3 bases, with 15 bases between. Germline V gene data show CDR1 as SGHAT and CDR2 as FQNNGV. The CDR3 loop reads CASSPGKRWTDTQYF. In nucleotides, the CDR3 is TGTGCCAGCAGCCCAGGAAAAAGGTGGACAGATACGCAGTATTTT.

This rearrangement joins TRBV20-1 to TRBJ1-1; 7 nucleotides line up with TRBD1. This CDR3 region has 10 residues. The V segment lost 5 bases and the J segment 8 bases; nucleotides outside the gene matches: 2. Germline V gives CDR1 DFQATT, CDR2 SNEGSKA (reference sequence). DNA of the CDR3: TGCAGTGCTTTGACAGGGGAAGCTTTCTTT. Protein product: CSALTGEAFF.

This chain links TRBV4-2 with TRBJ1-1; D is ambiguous. V lost 0 bases, J lost 1 base, and 6 bases lay in between. CDR1 is LGHNA and CDR2 is YNFKEQ in the germline V gene. This CDR3 is 14 amino acids long. For the CDR3, the DNA is TGTGCCAGCAGCCAAGATCCAGGGAACACTGAAGCTTTCTTT. Its protein product is CASSQDPGNTEAFF.